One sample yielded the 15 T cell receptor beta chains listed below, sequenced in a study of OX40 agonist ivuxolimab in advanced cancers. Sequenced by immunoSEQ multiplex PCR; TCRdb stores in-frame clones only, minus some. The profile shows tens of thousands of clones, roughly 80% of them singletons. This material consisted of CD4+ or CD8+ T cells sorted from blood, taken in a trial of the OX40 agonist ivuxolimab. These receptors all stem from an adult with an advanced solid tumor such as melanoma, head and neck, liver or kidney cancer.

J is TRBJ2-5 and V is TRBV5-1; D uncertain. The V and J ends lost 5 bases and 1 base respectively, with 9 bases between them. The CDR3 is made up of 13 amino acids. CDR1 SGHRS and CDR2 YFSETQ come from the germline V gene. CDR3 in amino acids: CASRAAFQETQYF. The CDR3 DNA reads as TGCGCCAGCAGGGCAGCTTTCCAAGAGACCCAGTACTTC.

The CDR3 DNA sequence: TGTGCCAGCAGCCCCCCCCGGAGCTCCTACAATGAGCAGTTCTTC. It translates to CASSPPRSSYNEQFF. The chain couples TRBV5-4 to TRBJ2-1; D ambiguous. V was cut by 4 bases and J by 0 bases, with 11 bases left in between. CDR1 is SGHNT, CDR2 YYREEE, per germline (reference sequence). This CDR3 is built from 15 residues.

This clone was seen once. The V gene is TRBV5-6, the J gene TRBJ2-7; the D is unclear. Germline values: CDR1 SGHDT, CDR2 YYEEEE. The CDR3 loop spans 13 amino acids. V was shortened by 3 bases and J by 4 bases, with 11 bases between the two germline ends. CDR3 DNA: TGTGCCAGCAGCTCAACCGACGGGTACGAGCAGTACTTC. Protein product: CASSSTDGYEQYF.

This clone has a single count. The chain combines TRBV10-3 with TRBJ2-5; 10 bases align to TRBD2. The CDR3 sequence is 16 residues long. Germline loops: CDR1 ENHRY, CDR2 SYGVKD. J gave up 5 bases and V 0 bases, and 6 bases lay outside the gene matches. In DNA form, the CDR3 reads TGTGCCATCAGTGAGTCGAGCGGGGGGGCCGATGAGACCCAGTACTTC. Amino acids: CAISESSGGADETQYF.

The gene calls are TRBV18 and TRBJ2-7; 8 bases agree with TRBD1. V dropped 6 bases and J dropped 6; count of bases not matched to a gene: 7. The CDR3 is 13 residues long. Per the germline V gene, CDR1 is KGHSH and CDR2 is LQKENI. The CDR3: CASSQGAPGEQYF. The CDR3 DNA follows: TGTGCCAGCTCTCAGGGGGCCCCCGGCGAGCAGTACTTC.

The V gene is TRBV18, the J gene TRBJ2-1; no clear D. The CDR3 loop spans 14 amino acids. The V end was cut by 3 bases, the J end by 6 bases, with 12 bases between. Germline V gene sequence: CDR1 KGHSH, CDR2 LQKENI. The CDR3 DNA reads TGTGCCAGCTCACCTCCGGCCCGGTTCAATGAGCAGTTCTTC. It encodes CASSPPARFNEQFF.

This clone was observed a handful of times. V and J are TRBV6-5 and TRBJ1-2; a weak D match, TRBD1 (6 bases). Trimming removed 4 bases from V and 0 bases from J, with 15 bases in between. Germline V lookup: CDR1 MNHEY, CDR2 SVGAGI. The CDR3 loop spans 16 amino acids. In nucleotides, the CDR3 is TGTGCCAGCAGTTCCGCAACAGGGATGGCTAACTATGGCTACACCTTC. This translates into CASSSATGMANYGYTF.

The CDR3 spells CASSDAGGAFGYTF. As DNA, the CDR3 is TGTGCCAGCAGTGACGCAGGGGGCGCATTCGGCTACACCTTC. The chain employs TRBV6-1 and TRBJ1-2; TRBD1 aligns across 8 bases. V gave up 3 bases and J gave up 8 bases; unmatched junction bases: 8. Germline CDR1 is MNHNS and CDR2 is SASEGT. The CDR3 covers 14 residues.

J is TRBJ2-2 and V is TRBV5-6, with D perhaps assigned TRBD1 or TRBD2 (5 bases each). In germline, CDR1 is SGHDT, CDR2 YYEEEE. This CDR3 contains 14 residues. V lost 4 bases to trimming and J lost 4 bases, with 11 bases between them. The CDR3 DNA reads TGTGCCAGCAGCCGACTGGGGGTCACCGGGGAGCTGTTTTTT. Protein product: CASSRLGVTGELFF.

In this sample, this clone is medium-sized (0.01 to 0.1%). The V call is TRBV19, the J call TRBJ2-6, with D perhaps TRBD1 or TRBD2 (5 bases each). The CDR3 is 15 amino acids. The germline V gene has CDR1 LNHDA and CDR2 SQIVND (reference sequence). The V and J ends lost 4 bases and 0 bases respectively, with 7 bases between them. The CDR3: CASSTGTSGANVLTF. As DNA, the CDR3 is TGTGCCAGTAGTACCGGGACCTCTGGGGCCAACGTCCTGACTTTC.

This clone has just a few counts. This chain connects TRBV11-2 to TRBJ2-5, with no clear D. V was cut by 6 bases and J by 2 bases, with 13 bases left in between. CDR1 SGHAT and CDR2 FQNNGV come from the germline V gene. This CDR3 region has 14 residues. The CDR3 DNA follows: TGTGCCAGCAGTCCAGGTTGGGTACAAGAGACCCAGTACTTC. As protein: CASSPGWVQETQYF. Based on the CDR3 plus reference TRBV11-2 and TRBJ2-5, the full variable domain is EAGVAQSPRYKIIEKRQSVAFWCNPISGHATLYWYQQILGQGPKLLIQFQNNGVVDDSQLPKDRFSAERLKGVDSTLKIQPAKLEDSAVYLCASSPGWVQETQYFGPGTRLLVL.

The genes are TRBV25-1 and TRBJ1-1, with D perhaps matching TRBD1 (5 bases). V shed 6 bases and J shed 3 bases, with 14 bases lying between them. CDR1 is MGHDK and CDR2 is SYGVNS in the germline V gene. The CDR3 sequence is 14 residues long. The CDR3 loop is CASRGPLPYTEAFF. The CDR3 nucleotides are TGTGCCAGCAGGGGACCTCTACCCTACACTGAAGCTTTCTTT.

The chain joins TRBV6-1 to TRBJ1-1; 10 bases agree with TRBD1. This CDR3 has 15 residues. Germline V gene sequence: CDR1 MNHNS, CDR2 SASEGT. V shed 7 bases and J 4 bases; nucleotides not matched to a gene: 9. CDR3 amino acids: CASILLGTGATEAFF. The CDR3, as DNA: TGTGCCAGCATATTATTAGGGACAGGGGCCACTGAAGCTTTCTTT.

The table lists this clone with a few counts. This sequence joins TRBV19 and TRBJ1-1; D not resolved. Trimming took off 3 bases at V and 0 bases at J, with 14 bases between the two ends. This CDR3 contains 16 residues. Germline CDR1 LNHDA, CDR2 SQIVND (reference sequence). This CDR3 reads CASSIKQSTMNTEAFF. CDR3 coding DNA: TGTGCCAGTAGTATCAAGCAGAGCACCATGAACACTGAAGCTTTCTTT.

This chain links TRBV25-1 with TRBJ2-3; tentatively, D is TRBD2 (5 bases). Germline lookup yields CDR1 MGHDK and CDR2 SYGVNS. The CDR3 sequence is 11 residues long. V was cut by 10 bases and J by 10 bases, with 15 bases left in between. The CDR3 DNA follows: TGTGCCACCAACCTAGCCAAGGCGCAGTATTTT. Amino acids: CATNLAKAQYF.